Following are 10 T cell receptor beta chains from one sample sequenced in a study of identical twins. TCRdb processed the 5' RACE reads anew with MiXCR; each CDR3 protein has one entry. The sample includes approximately 190,000 distinct CDR3 sequences, around 15% of them seen just once. These data are also associated with another study on T cells expressing NK-cell markers.

Sequenced material: CD8+ T cells sorted from blood. These receptor sequences come from a woman in her late teens or twenties in good health.

This clonotype has more than one count but fewer than ten. This chain joins TRBV30 and TRBJ2-2; D not certain. Trimming stripped 1 base from V and 7 bases from J, with 4 bases between. The CDR3 has 11 amino acids. The V gene's germline CDR1 is GTSNPN and CDR2 SVGIG (reference sequence). This chain's CDR3 is CAWSDLGELFF. The CDR3 DNA reads as TGTGCCTGGAGTGATCTCGGGGAGCTGTTTTTT.

On this clonotype itself: The CDR3 does not close with the conserved phenylalanine or tryptophan, likely indicating a read error. The DNA is left out, because the CDR3 cannot be placed on it with certainty; the CDR3 is given as TCRdb lists it. The gene calls are TRBV12-3 or TRBV12-4 and TRBJ2-1; TRBD2 is the table's D call and was not checked against the DNA. The CDR3 region is 12 residues in length, termini included. The CDR3 protein is CASSPSGSHEFL.

This clonotype turned up a few times. The chain recombines TRBV10-3 with TRBJ1-1, with D maybe TRBD1 (6 bases). Germline V gene sequence: CDR1 ENHRY, CDR2 SYGVKD. V lost 3 bases to trimming and J lost 4 bases, with 9 bases between them. CDR3 length: 13 residues. CDR3 loop: CAISERGGTEAFF. CDR3 coding DNA: TGTGCCATCAGTGAAAGGGGGGGCACTGAAGCTTTCTTT.

Ten or more counts support this clonotype. This chain uses TRBV3-1 with TRBJ2-1, with no clear D. Per the germline V gene, CDR1 is LGHDT and CDR2 is YNNKEL (reference sequence). The V end lost 2 bases, the J end lost 5 bases, and 7 bases lay between the germline ends. This CDR3 region has 13 residues. The CDR3 is CASSQNRHNEQFF. The CDR3 nucleotides read TGTGCCAGCAGCCAAAACAGACACAATGAGCAGTTCTTC.

This clonotype has only a few counts. V is TRBV30 and J is TRBJ2-3, with 9 positions matching TRBD2. CDR1 and CDR2 from the germline V gene are GTSNPN and SVGIG (reference sequence). Trimming at V came to 0 bases and at J to 1 base, leaving 11 bases not matched to a gene. The CDR3 consists of 18 residues. For the CDR3, the DNA is TGTGCCTGGAGTGTACTTGCGGGAGGGGATATGGGCACAGATACGCAGTATTTT. Translating gives CAWSVLAGGDMGTDTQYF.

Only a few counts were recorded for this clonotype. The gene calls are TRBV27 and TRBJ1-2, with D hard to call. CDR1 and CDR2 from the germline V gene are MNHEY and SMNVEV (reference sequence). V lost 6 bases to trimming and J lost 8 bases, with 16 bases between them. This CDR3 region has 13 residues. The chain's CDR3 is CASSPSNSWGYTF. The CDR3 DNA follows: TGTGCCAGCAGCCCCTCAAACTCTTGGGGCTACACCTTC.

As for this clonotype: Since no conserved phenylalanine or tryptophan closes the CDR3, a read error is the likely cause. It is unclear where the CDR3 begins or ends on the DNA, so no DNA is shown, and the CDR3 is as TCRdb lists it. V gene TRBV11-2 combines with J gene TRBJ2-7. A total of 11 residues make up the CDR3, ends included. Germline values: CDR1 SGHAT, CDR2 FQNNGV. The CDR3 is CASSLVQKHAI.

This clonotype turned up a few times. The V and J genes are TRBV5-1 and TRBJ2-3; a possible D gene is TRBD2 (6 bases). Between the trimmed V and J ends, which lost 0 bases and 6 bases, there was a span of 14 bases. The CDR3 runs 15 residues. Germline V lookup: CDR1 SGHRS, CDR2 YFSETQ. CDR3 coding DNA: TGCGCCAGCAGCTTGGCCGGGGCGGGGATGGATACGCAGTATTTT. It translates to CASSLAGAGMDTQYF.

V gene TRBV5-1 combines with J gene TRBJ2-2; D assignment may be TRBD1 or TRBD2 (5 bases each). Germline-derived CDR1 and CDR2 are SGHRS and YFSETQ. V lost 3 bases and J 4 bases, leaving 16 bases between the germline ends. This CDR3 contains 16 residues. CDR3: CASSSDRDGTTGELFF. Written as DNA, the CDR3 is TGCGCCAGCAGCTCCGACCGGGACGGGACCACCGGGGAGCTGTTTTTT.

This clonotype was recorded a few times. V and J are TRBV19 and TRBJ1-1; D unresolved. Germline V gene data show CDR1 as LNHDA and CDR2 as SQIVND (reference sequence). The CDR3 sequence is 12 residues long. Trimming stripped 4 bases from V and 4 bases from J, with 7 bases between. In DNA, the CDR3 is TGTGCCAGTAGTACACCGGGCACTGAAGCTTTCTTT. Its protein is CASSTPGTEAFF. Filled out from reference TRBV19 and TRBJ1-1, the complete variable domain reads DGGITQSPKYLFRKEGQNVTLSCEQNLNHDAMYWYRQDPGQGLRLIYYSQIVNDFQKGDIAEGYSVSREKKESFPLTVTSAQKNPTAFYLCASSTPGTEAFFGQGTRLTVV.